The 13 T cell receptor beta chains presented below share a single source sample, sequenced in a study of beta chain features in type 1 diabetes. Sequencing targeted expressed TCRB transcripts, as all isolated RNA had been reverse transcribed. Method: immunoSEQ multiplex PCR; TCRdb's copy keeps in-frame clones and lacks some. The repertoire holds about 290,000 clones, with 8% as singletons. Sequences were obtained from central memory CD4+ T cells from blood. Receptors were obtained from a woman aged 18 to 35 in good health.

In nucleotides, the CDR3 is TGCGCCAGCAGTGAGTCGGGCAGGGGAACCTACAATGAGCAGTTCTTC. Its translation: CASSESGRGTYNEQFF. This chain links TRBV10-2 with TRBJ2-1; TRBD1 is a possible D gene (6 bases). V gave up 0 bases and J gave up 2 bases, with 11 bases separating them. The CDR3 contains 16 residues. The V gene's germline CDR1 is WSHSY and CDR2 SAAADI.

The chain is built from TRBV7-8 and TRBJ1-5; 9 nucleotides align to TRBD1. This CDR3 region has 15 residues. J was trimmed by 9 bases and V by 1 base; bases with no gene match: 7. The germline V gene has CDR1 SGHVS and CDR2 FQNEAQ. CDR3 DNA sequence: TGTGCCAGCAGCTTAGGGCACGGACAGGGGCTGCCCCAGCATTTT. It translates to CASSLGHGQGLPQHF.

The gene calls are TRBV7-6 and TRBJ2-7; D may correspond to TRBD1 or TRBD2 (5 bases each). V shed 3 bases and J shed 4 bases, with 13 bases lying between them. This CDR3 has 14 residues. CDR1 is SGHVS, CDR2 FNYEAQ, per germline. CDR3 bases: TGTGCCAGCAGCTTGGGACGGTCCAAGTACGAGCAGTACTTC. Protein sequence: CASSLGRSKYEQYF. Together with reference TRBV7-6 and TRBJ2-7, the CDR3 gives the full variable domain: GAGVSQSPRYKVTKRGQDVALRCDPISGHVSLYWYRQALGQGPEFLTYFNYEAQQDKSGLPNDRFSAERPEGSISTLTIQRTEQRDSAMYRCASSLGRSKYEQYFGPGTRLTVT.

The J gene is TRBJ1-1, the V gene TRBV19, with D possibly TRBD1 on 5 matching bases. Trimming took off 3 bases at V and 3 bases at J, with 11 bases between the two ends. Germline CDR1 reads LNHDA; CDR2 reads SQIVND (reference sequence). The CDR3 loop spans 14 amino acids. As DNA, the CDR3 is TGTGCCAGTAGTATTGGGGGTGGCGACACTGAAGCTTTCTTT. This codes for CASSIGGGDTEAFF.

This clone was observed a handful of times. This sample includes further DNA sequences coding for the same CDR3. This rearrangement joins TRBV28 to TRBJ2-5; 9 nucleotides match TRBD2. The trim removed 3 bases at V and 2 bases at J, leaving 4 bases unmatched. Germline CDR1 and CDR2: MDHEN and SYDVKM. This CDR3 is built from 15 residues. CDR3 DNA sequence: TGTGCCAGCAGTTTTTCCAGCGGGGGGCAAGAGACCCAGTACTTC. The encoded protein is CASSFSSGGQETQYF.

V gene TRBV7-2 combines with J gene TRBJ2-1; D possibly corresponds to TRBD2 (5 bases). Germline CDR1 reads SGHTA; CDR2 reads FQGNSA. Trimming took 3 bases from V and 8 from J, leaving 17 bases between them. The CDR3 extends over 15 amino acids. The DNA for the CDR3 is TGTGCCAGCAGCTTCGACTATTGGGAACAATATGAGCAGTTCTTC. The encoded protein is CASSFDYWEQYEQFF.

This clone has only a few counts. V usage is TRBV7-8 and J usage is TRBJ1-1; D is unresolved. The CDR3 runs to 14 residues. The V end was cut by 3 bases, the J end by 3 bases, with 11 bases between. From germline, CDR1 is SGHVS and CDR2 FQNEAQ. CDR3 amino acids: CASSFGKEYTEAFF. In nucleotides, the CDR3 is TGTGCCAGCAGCTTCGGGAAAGAGTACACTGAAGCTTTCTTT.

This rearrangement joins TRBV7-2 to TRBJ2-1, with D uncertain. The CDR3 runs to 16 residues. Germline CDR1 SGHTA, CDR2 FQGNSA. V was trimmed by 1 base and J by 7 bases, leaving 17 bases between them. The CDR3 is CASSLVASSSSNEQFF. CDR3 DNA: TGTGCCAGCAGCTTAGTGGCCAGCTCAAGTAGTAATGAGCAGTTCTTC. The full variable domain, its missing parts supplied by reference TRBV7-2 and TRBJ2-1, is GAGVSQSPSNKVTEKGKDVELRCDPISGHTALYWYRQSLGQGLEFLIYFQGNSAPDKSGLPSDRFSAERTGGSVSTLTIQRTQQEDSAVYLCASSLVASSSSNEQFFGPGTRLTVL.

The rearrangement uses TRBV6-1 and TRBJ2-1; maybe TRBD2 (5 bases). The ends were cut back, 6 bases at V and 4 bases at J, with 10 bases in the middle. CDR3 size: 13 residues. CDR1 MNHNS and CDR2 SASEGT come from the germline V gene. CDR3 residues: CASRDGVYNEQFF. In nucleotides, the CDR3 is TGTGCCAGCAGGGACGGGGTATACAATGAGCAGTTCTTC.

This clone was seen a few times. This chain links TRBV30 with TRBJ1-3; no reliable D call. The CDR3 loop spans 17 amino acids. Germline V CDR1 and CDR2: GTSNPN, SVGIG (reference sequence). Trimming pared 3 bases from V and 1 base from J, leaving 19 bases between. CDR3 protein: CAWRDTGLRYSGNTIYF. CDR3 DNA sequence: TGTGCCTGGAGGGATACGGGCCTTCGGTATTCTGGAAACACCATATATTTT.

This clone was detected a few times. V is TRBV18 and J is TRBJ2-2; D gene ambiguous. The CDR3 loop spans 16 amino acids. Germline V gives CDR1 KGHSH, CDR2 LQKENI. Trimming pared 2 bases from V and 8 bases from J, leaving 18 bases between. CDR3 protein: CASSPGSANVRGELFF. CDR3 coding DNA: TGTGCCAGCTCACCAGGTTCGGCAAACGTGCGAGGGGAGCTGTTTTTT.

The chain uses TRBV7-3 and TRBJ2-2; 10 bases line up with TRBD1. Germline CDR1 SGHTA, CDR2 FQGTGA. With 5 bases clipped from V and 6 bases from J, the junction kept 3 bases outside the gene matches. The CDR3 is 14 amino acids. The CDR3 nucleotides read TGTGCCAGCAGCCTTGGGACAGGGGCCGGGGAGCTGTTTTTT. This encodes CASSLGTGAGELFF.

The rearrangement uses TRBV6-5 and TRBJ1-4, with D perhaps matching TRBD1 (6 bases). Germline V gene lookup returns CDR1 MNHEY and CDR2 SVGAGI. The CDR3 consists of 15 residues. V was pared by 6 bases and J by 8 bases, with 19 bases between. The CDR3 DNA reads TGTGCCAGCAGCTTCCAGGGGATGGTTAAAGAAAAACTGTTTTTT. It codes for CASSFQGMVKEKLFF.